The rows below give T cell receptor beta chains drawn from one sample of a study of cytomegalovirus exposure and HLA in healthy donors. The protocol was immunoSEQ multiplex PCR, while the TCRdb copy is restricted to in-frame clones and leaves out a portion. The repertoire holds more than 250,000 clones, 90% seen once, with around 3.1% in the top ten. Sample: PBMCs. Receptor source: a woman in her 30s in good health and CMV-seronegative. Each CDR3 is given without its conserved first and last residue.

cdr3_length	j_call	v_call	cdr3_aa
13	TRBJ1-2	TRBV19	ASSIDWAALYGYT
14	TRBJ1-5	TRBV4-3	ASSQDSGQRDQPQH
14	TRBJ1-3	TRBV4-1	ASSQLMGQGFSDIY
13	TRBJ2-7	TRBV7-9	ASSLVTRGSYEQY
12	TRBJ2-5	TRBV7-2	ASSLAGFQETQY
11	TRBJ2-3	TRBV27	ASSWGPRDTQY
12	TRBJ1-2	TRBV13	ASSLVPRQEGYT
11	TRBJ2-6	TRBV6-4	ASSVSLNNVLT
13	TRBJ2-3	TRBV27	ASRRWTGSTDTQY
11	TRBJ2-7	TRBV4-2	ASSQDAFYEQY
13	TRBJ1-5	TRBV6-5	ASSFKGQSNQPQH
12	TRBJ2-7	TRBV27	ASSLSPPSYEQY
13	TRBJ1-2	TRBV5-1	ASSLNSLSNYGYT
13	TRBJ2-5	TRBV5-1	ASSLEGDSEETQY
13	TRBJ2-7	TRBV6-5	ASTSGGGGTYEQY
13	TRBJ2-1	TRBV27	ATQGSLGLGNEQF
12	TRBJ2-7	TRBV28	ASSPFTGLVDIG
11	TRBJ2-7	TRBV11-2	ASSLEQLYEQY
11	TRBJ1-1	TRBV18	ASSPGRNTEAF
13	TRBJ1-5	TRBV5-1	ASSLDGTSNQPQH
11	TRBJ2-1	TRBV29-1	SVVGLLGNEQF
14	TRBJ2-1	TRBV2	ASSVSGLAVYNEQF
16	TRBJ2-1	TRBV7-2	ASSPRIFTGGPGNEQF
11	TRBJ2-1	TRBV2	ASTSASYNEQF
12	TRBJ2-7	TRBV27	ASRPTGVGYEQY
17	TRBJ2-1	TRBV7-2	ASSWGTSGRLGARNEQF
12	TRBJ1-1	TRBV2	ASSEGDSGAEAF
11	TRBJ2-1	TRBV27	ASSLQGLGEQF
11	TRBJ1-4	TRBV6-1	ASSESGNEKLF
13	TRBJ2-3	TRBV5-4	ASSLPGRWSDTQY
12	TRBJ2-7	TRBV7-8	ASSSTGFGDEQY
12	TRBJ2-7	TRBV5-1	ASSHTTGTYEQY
12	TRBJ2-5	TRBV10-3	AISTSGTQETQY
12	TRBJ2-7	TRBV6-6	ASRSGLSSYEQY
13	TRBJ2-1	TRBV27	ASSLGWTGEHEQF
16	TRBJ2-6	TRBV25-1	ASSSGGMEVSGANVLT
11	TRBJ2-3	TRBV5-6	ASSRGGADTQY
10	TRBJ2-1	TRBV10-3	AISGKSLEQF
11	TRBJ2-7	TRBV5-1	ASSFGPAYEQY
12	TRBJ1-1	TRBV2	ASSGGGPGTEAF
14	TRBJ1-2	TRBV7-8	ASSPARTGGAKGYT
16	TRBJ1-4	TRBV9	ASSPKTGGGPTNEKLF
15	TRBJ2-2	TRBV9	ASSVVEGYLSTGELF